The 31 T cell receptor beta chains below come from one sample, sequenced in a study of vaccination and CD4 T cells after COVID-19. Sequencing of DNA taken from cultured CD4+ T cells relied on the Oncomine TCR Beta short-read assay. TCRdb re-derived calls from the PCR reads in MiXCR, one entry per CDR3 protein. Of about 15,000 distinct CDR3 sequences listed, roughly 74% are singletons. Indicated treatment: roughly 10-day PBMC culture with coronavirus spike peptide pools or control peptides (ViraFEST assay). Their specific antigens are unknown. The sequences come from CD4+ T cells from blood, cultured in vitro, collected after SARS-CoV-2 vaccination. These receptors all stem from a human donor who received a COVID-19 vaccine.

For the CDR3, the DNA is TGTGCCAGCAGCTTAGAGTTCGCAGATACGCAGTATTTT. It translates to CASSLEFADTQYF. The chain combines TRBV7-2 with TRBJ2-3; D gene unclear. Germline V gene sequence: CDR1 SGHTA, CDR2 FQGNSA. V shed 1 base and J shed 4 bases, with 6 bases lying between them. The CDR3 has 13 amino acids.

This chain connects TRBV27 to TRBJ1-1; 8 positions match TRBD1. Looked up from germline, CDR1 is MNHEY and CDR2 is SMNVEV (reference sequence). The CDR3 runs to 14 residues. With V trimmed by 4 bases and J by 12 bases, 13 bases remained unmatched. CDR3 sequence (DNA): TGTGCCAGCAGTTCCCCCAGGGACAGGAAAGGGACTTTCTTT. The encoded protein is CASSSPRDRKGTFF.

The chain combines TRBV7-9 with TRBJ2-3; possibly TRBD1 for D (6 bases). The CDR3 runs 15 residues. Germline lookup yields CDR1 SEHNR and CDR2 FQNEAQ (reference sequence). Trimming stripped 4 bases from V and 3 bases from J, with 14 bases between. This CDR3 is CASSSLTGQTDTQYF. The CDR3 DNA reads as TGTGCCAGCAGCTCCCTAACTGGACAGACAGATACGCAGTATTTT.

V gene TRBV10-3 combines with J gene TRBJ1-2, with TRBD1 matching 7 bases. The CDR3 spans 13 residues. CDR1 is ENHRY, CDR2 SYGVKD, per germline. V shed 2 bases, J shed 8 bases, and the junction held 5 bases outside the gene matches. DNA for the CDR3: TGTGCCATCAGTGAGGACAGGGAGAGGGGCTACACCTTC. Encoded protein: CAISEDRERGYTF.

This clonotype showed up just once. This sequence joins TRBV7-7 and TRBJ2-2; D remains unclear. The CDR3 covers 16 residues. Trimming took off 3 bases at V and 1 base at J, with 12 bases between the two ends. Germline V gives CDR1 SSHAT, CDR2 FNYEAQ (reference sequence). The CDR3 DNA follows: TGTGCCAGCAGCTTGTCTTTCCCAGGGAACACCGGGGAGCTGTTTTTT. It encodes CASSLSFPGNTGELFF.

V is TRBV27 and J is TRBJ1-6; perhaps TRBD1 as D (6 bases). V lost 3 bases and J lost 9, with 24 bases in between. CDR3 size: 18 residues. Per the germline V gene, CDR1 is MNHEY and CDR2 is SMNVEV (reference sequence). The CDR3: CASSFGQGFVRVISPLHF. In nucleotides, the CDR3 is TGTGCCAGCAGTTTCGGGCAGGGGTTCGTCCGTGTTATTTCACCCCTCCACTTT.

The CDR3 spells CASSEYGGLSADTQYF. DNA for the CDR3: TGTGCCAGCAGTGAATATGGTGGGCTCTCCGCAGATACGCAGTATTTT. The chain joins TRBV25-1 to TRBJ2-3; unclear D gene. The CDR3 is made up of 16 amino acids. Germline V CDR1 and CDR2: MGHDK, SYGVNS. V gave up 0 bases and J gave up 4 bases, with 14 bases separating them.

J is TRBJ1-1 and V is TRBV4-1; tentatively, D is TRBD1 (5 bases). The CDR3 extends over 14 amino acids. Trimming shortened V by 6 bases and J by 5 bases, and 16 bases separated the two germline ends. Germline V gives CDR1 MGHRA, CDR2 YSYEKL. The CDR3 nucleotides are TGCGCCAGCAGAGGGGTTCTAAGGGATACTGAAGCTTTCTTT. Its protein product is CASRGVLRDTEAFF.

The J gene is TRBJ1-2, the V gene TRBV20-1, with D possibly being TRBD1 (6 bases). Germline CDR1 and CDR2: DFQATT and SNEGSKA (reference sequence). V lost 3 bases, J lost 2 bases, and 19 bases lay in between. CDR3 length: 16 residues. The CDR3 region has the DNA TGCAGTGCTAGCTCTACTTCCGCCAGGGGAAACTATGGCTACACCTTC. Translated, it gives CSASSTSARGNYGYTF.

Only one count was recorded for this clonotype. The chain has TRBV11-2 and TRBJ2-5; no definite D call. V gave up 3 bases and J gave up 4 bases, with 3 bases separating them. The CDR3 length is 11 residues. Germline CDR1 reads SGHAT; CDR2 reads FQNNGV. CDR3 protein: CASSFGETQYF. In nucleotides, the CDR3 is TGTGCCAGCAGCTTCGGAGAGACCCAGTACTTC. The entire variable domain, with the rest obtained from reference TRBV11-2 and TRBJ2-5, is as follows: EAGVAQSPRYKIIEKRQSVAFWCNPISGHATLYWYQQILGQGPKLLIQFQNNGVVDDSQLPKDRFSAERLKGVDSTLKIQPAKLEDSAVYLCASSFGETQYFGPGTRLLVL.

The rearrangement uses TRBV7-3 and TRBJ2-3; 9 nucleotides align to TRBD2. The CDR3 sequence is 16 residues long. Germline assignment: CDR1 SGHTA and CDR2 FQGTGA. V shed 1 base and J 2 bases; nucleotides not matched to a gene: 4. In DNA form, the CDR3 reads TGTGCCAGCAGCTTAATGGCTAGCGGGGCCACAGATACGCAGTATTTT. Protein sequence: CASSLMASGATDTQYF.

The chain employs TRBV6-1 and TRBJ2-1, with TRBD2 matching over 13 bases. The CDR3 length is 15 residues. Germline CDR1 reads MNHNS; CDR2 reads SASEGT. The V segment lost 8 bases and the J segment 8 bases; nucleotides outside the gene matches: 9. The DNA for the CDR3 is TGTGCCAGCGGCAAAACTAGCGGGGGGGCCCATGAGCAGTTCTTC. Protein sequence: CASGKTSGGAHEQFF.

The chain combines TRBV20-1 with TRBJ2-7, with 9 nucleotides matching TRBD2. Per the germline V gene, CDR1 is DFQATT and CDR2 is SNEGSKA (reference sequence). The CDR3 has 13 amino acids. With 3 bases clipped from V and 3 bases from J, the junction kept 3 bases outside the gene matches. In DNA, the CDR3 is TGCAGTGCTAGCATAGCGGGGGACTACGAGCAGTACTTC. This translates into CSASIAGDYEQYF.

The rearrangement uses TRBV3-1 and TRBJ2-5, with D unclear. The CDR3 contains 12 residues. Trimming pared 5 bases from V and 4 bases from J, leaving 8 bases between. From germline, CDR1 is LGHDT and CDR2 YNNKEL (reference sequence). In nucleotides, the CDR3 is TGTGCCAGCAGCGTCGACTCAGAGACCCAGTACTTC. Protein sequence: CASSVDSETQYF.

The chain carries TRBV27 and TRBJ2-1; D not resolved. Germline V gives CDR1 MNHEY, CDR2 SMNVEV (reference sequence). Trimming took 7 bases from V and 4 from J, leaving 11 bases between them. The CDR3 is made up of 13 amino acids. The CDR3 sequence: CASMAAAYNEQFF. The CDR3 DNA sequence: TGTGCCAGCATGGCAGCAGCTTACAATGAGCAGTTCTTC.

The chain has TRBV20-1 and TRBJ1-2; D gene uncertain. The V end was cut by 4 bases, the J end by 2 bases, with 14 bases between. CDR1 is DFQATT and CDR2 is SNEGSKA in the germline V gene (reference sequence). The CDR3 extends over 14 amino acids. The CDR3 loop is CSAKTEKVNYGYTF. CDR3 nucleotides: TGCAGTGCTAAGACCGAGAAAGTAAACTATGGCTACACCTTC.

This clonotype was counted once. The chain uses TRBV6-2 or TRBV6-3 and TRBJ2-3; TRBD2 is a possible D gene (7 bases). V was trimmed by 2 bases and J by 0 bases, leaving 15 bases between them. The length of the CDR3 is 17 residues. CDR1 is MNHEY and CDR2 is SVGEGT in the germline V gene. The CDR3 is CASSYGRGGASTDTQYF. The DNA for the CDR3 is TGTGCCAGCAGTTACGGGAGGGGGGGGGCTAGCACAGATACGCAGTATTTT.

This chain links TRBV5-4 with TRBJ2-5; 8 bases map to TRBD2. Germline CDR1 and CDR2: SGHNT and YYREEE (reference sequence). The CDR3 covers 16 residues. After removal of 4 bases from V and 2 bases from J, the junction contained 10 bases not matched to a gene. CDR3 bases: TGTGCCAGCAGCCTCCAGCGGGGGCTCGAACAAGAGACCCAGTACTTC. Its translation is CASSLQRGLEQETQYF.

The chain is built from TRBV30 and TRBJ1-2, with D perhaps TRBD1 (6 bases). The CDR3 is 13 amino acids. The V end was cut by 4 bases, the J end by 5 bases, with 14 bases between. Germline assignment: CDR1 GTSNPN and CDR2 SVGIG (reference sequence). Here the CDR3 DNA reads TGTGCCTGGAAGGGGGGGACGGATTATGGCTACACCTTC. Translating gives CAWKGGTDYGYTF.

CDR3 nucleotides: TGTGCCAGCAGTGACGAGCGGACCGAAGCTTTCTTT. It codes for CASSDERTEAFF. The genes are TRBV2 and TRBJ1-1; no firm D call. V lost 3 bases to trimming and J lost 8 bases, with 10 bases between them. Germline V gene lookup returns CDR1 SNHLY and CDR2 FYNNEI. This CDR3 spans 12 amino acids. Full variable domain (remainder filled in from reference TRBV2 and TRBJ1-1): EPEVTQTPSHQVTQMGQEVILRCVPISNHLYFYWYRQILGQKVEFLVSFYNNEISEKSEIFDDQFSVERPDGSNFTLKIRSTKLEDSAMYFCASSDERTEAFFGQGTRLTVV.

The chain uses TRBV12-3 or TRBV12-4 and TRBJ1-6; 8 nucleotides align to TRBD1. There are 20 residues in the CDR3. The trim removed 5 bases at V and 0 bases at J, leaving 15 bases unmatched. CDR3 bases: TGTGCCAGCAGTAGAGCTCGGACAGGGCTTAGGAGCTCCTATAATTCACCCCTCCACTTT. It specifies CASSRARTGLRSSYNSPLHF.

The chain combines TRBV7-9 with TRBJ2-3; D may be TRBD1 (5 bases). Germline lookup yields CDR1 SEHNR and CDR2 FQNEAQ (reference sequence). This CDR3 is built from 13 residues. Deletions cut 1 base from V and 5 bases from J, with 7 bases between. The CDR3 coding sequence is TGTGCCAGCAGCTTAGGGCAGGGAGATACGCAGTATTTT. Its protein product is CASSLGQGDTQYF. Drawing the rest from reference TRBV7-9 and TRBJ2-3, the complete variable domain is DTGVSQNPRHKITKRGQNVTFRCDPISEHNRLYWYRQTLGQGPEFLTYFQNEAQLEKSRLLSDRFSAERPKGSFSTLEIQRTEQGDSAMYLCASSLGQGDTQYFGPGTRLTVL.

The V and J genes are TRBV7-9 and TRBJ1-3, with D possibly TRBD1 on 6 matching bases. The CDR3 extends over 17 amino acids. With 5 bases removed from V and 4 bases from J, the gap between germline ends came to 21 bases. CDR1 is SEHNR and CDR2 is FQNEAQ in the germline V gene (reference sequence). In DNA form, the CDR3 reads TGTGCCAGCAGCCGCCGGACACAGGGAGTAGGGGGAAACACCATATATTTT. It yields the protein CASSRRTQGVGGNTIYF.

This clonotype was detected only a few times. The chain employs TRBV4-2 and TRBJ2-3; D might be TRBD1 or TRBD2, each matching 5 bases. Germline V gene lookup returns CDR1 LGHNA and CDR2 YNFKEQ. There are 18 residues in the CDR3. Between the trimmed V and J ends, which lost 0 bases and 0 bases, there was a span of 16 bases. CDR3 nucleotides: TGTGCCAGCAGCCAAGATTCGGGGCCGGGATACAGCACAGATACGCAGTATTTT. Encoded protein: CASSQDSGPGYSTDTQYF.

Details on this clonotype: A read error may be the cause here, since a much bigger clone is one base away. The chain combines TRBV20-1 with TRBJ1-5, with D tentatively TRBD1 (5 bases). Germline-derived CDR1 and CDR2 are DFQATT and SNEGSKA (reference sequence). Between the trimmed V and J ends, which lost 6 bases and 5 bases, there was a span of 20 bases. The CDR3 is 15 residues long. The CDR3 DNA sequence: TGCAGTGCAGGCGGGGCAGGGATAGGTGATCAGCCCCAGCATTTT. It specifies CSAGGAGIGDQPQHF.

The chain couples TRBV20-1 to TRBJ2-3; perhaps TRBD2 as D (6 bases). V lost 1 base and J lost 4, with 12 bases in between. The CDR3 consists of 14 residues. Germline CDR1 is DFQATT and CDR2 is SNEGSKA (reference sequence). The CDR3: CSARAGEVADTQYF. As DNA, the CDR3 is TGCAGTGCTAGAGCGGGGGAAGTAGCAGATACGCAGTATTTT.

V and J are TRBV15 and TRBJ2-5; 10 nucleotides match TRBD1. CDR1 LNHNV and CDR2 YYDKDF come from the germline V gene (reference sequence). V was pared by 8 bases and J by 6 bases, with 12 bases of the junction left unmatched. The CDR3 totals 15 residues. This CDR3 is CATGRGTGDVKTQYF. In nucleotides, the CDR3 is TGTGCCACCGGGAGGGGGACAGGGGACGTCAAGACCCAGTACTTC.

The gene calls are TRBV20-1 and TRBJ1-6; D gene uncertain. V was pared by 3 bases and J by 0 bases, with 9 bases between. This CDR3 is 15 amino acids long. Germline V gene lookup returns CDR1 DFQATT and CDR2 SNEGSKA (reference sequence). The CDR3 reads CSASVSNSYNSPLHF. Written as DNA, the CDR3 is TGCAGTGCTAGTGTATCCAACTCCTATAATTCACCCCTCCACTTT.

CDR3 protein: CSASSRANYGYTF. CDR3 nucleotide sequence: TGCAGTGCTAGTTCTCGGGCTAACTATGGCTACACCTTC. The chain has TRBV20-1 and TRBJ1-2, with D uncertain. This CDR3 is built from 13 residues. The V end was cut by 3 bases, the J end by 0 bases, with 8 bases between. From germline, CDR1 is DFQATT and CDR2 SNEGSKA (reference sequence).

The V gene is TRBV20-1, the J gene TRBJ1-6; no definite D call. There are 13 residues in the CDR3. Germline-derived CDR1 and CDR2 are DFQATT and SNEGSKA (reference sequence). The germline V and J ends were trimmed by 6 bases and 10 bases, with 16 bases remaining between them. The DNA of the CDR3 is TGCAGTGCCCATGGGGTACTAGGGTCACCCCTCCACTTT. Its translation: CSAHGVLGSPLHF.

This clonotype was found a few times. The CDR3 DNA reads as TGCAGTGCTAGCTTCGGGGGGGAGACCCAGTACTTC. Protein sequence: CSASFGGETQYF. The gene calls are TRBV20-1 and TRBJ2-5; TRBD2 matches 7 bases. After removal of 3 bases from V and 5 bases from J, the junction contained 3 bases not matched to a gene. Germline assignment: CDR1 DFQATT and CDR2 SNEGSKA (reference sequence). The CDR3 spans 12 residues.